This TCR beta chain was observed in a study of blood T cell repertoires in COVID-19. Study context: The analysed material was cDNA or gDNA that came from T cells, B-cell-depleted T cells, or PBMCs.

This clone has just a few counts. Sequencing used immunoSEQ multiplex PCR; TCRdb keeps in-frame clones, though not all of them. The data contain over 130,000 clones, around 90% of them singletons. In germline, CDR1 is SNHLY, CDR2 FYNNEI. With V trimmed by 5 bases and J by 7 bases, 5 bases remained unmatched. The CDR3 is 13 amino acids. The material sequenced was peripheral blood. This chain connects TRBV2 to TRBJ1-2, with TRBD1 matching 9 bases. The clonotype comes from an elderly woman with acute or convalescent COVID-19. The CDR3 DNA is TGTGCCAGCAGTAACAGGGGGCGGGTTGGCTACACCTTC. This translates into CASSNRGRVGYTF. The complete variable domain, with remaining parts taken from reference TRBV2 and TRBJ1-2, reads EPEVTQTPSHQVTQMGQEVILRCVPISNHLYFYWYRQILGQKVEFLVSFYNNEISEKSEIFDDQFSVERPDGSNFTLKIRSTKLEDSAMYFCASSNRGRVGYTFGSGTRLTVV.